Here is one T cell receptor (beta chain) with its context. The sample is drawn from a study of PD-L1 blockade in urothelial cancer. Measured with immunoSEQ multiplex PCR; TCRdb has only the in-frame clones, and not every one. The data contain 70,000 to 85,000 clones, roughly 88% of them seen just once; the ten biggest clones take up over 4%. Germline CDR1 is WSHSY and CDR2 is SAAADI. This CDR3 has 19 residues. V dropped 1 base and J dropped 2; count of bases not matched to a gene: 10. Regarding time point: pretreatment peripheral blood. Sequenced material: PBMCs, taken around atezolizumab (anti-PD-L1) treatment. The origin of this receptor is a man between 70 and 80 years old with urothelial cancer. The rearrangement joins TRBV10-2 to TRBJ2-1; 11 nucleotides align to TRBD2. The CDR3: CASSELGTSGLKAYNEQFF. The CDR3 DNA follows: TGCGCCAGCAGTGAGTTGGGGACTAGCGGACTAAAGGCCTACAATGAGCAGTTCTTC.